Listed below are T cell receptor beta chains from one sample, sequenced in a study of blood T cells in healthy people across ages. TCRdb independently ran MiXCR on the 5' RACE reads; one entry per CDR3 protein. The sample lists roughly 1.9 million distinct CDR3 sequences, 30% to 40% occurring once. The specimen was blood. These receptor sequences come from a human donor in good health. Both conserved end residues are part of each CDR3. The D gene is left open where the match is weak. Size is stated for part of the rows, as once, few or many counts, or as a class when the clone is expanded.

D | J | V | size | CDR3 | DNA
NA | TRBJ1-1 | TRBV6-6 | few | CASTLVQNTEAFF | TGTGCCAGCACCCTTGTCCAGAACACTGAAGCTTTCTTT
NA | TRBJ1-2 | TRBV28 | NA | CASSKGSRNYGYTF | TGTGCCAGCAGCAAGGGGTCCCGTAACTATGGCTACACCTTC
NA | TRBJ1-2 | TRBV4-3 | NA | CASSQELTGRPYYGYTF | TGCGCCAGCAGCCAAGAATTGACCGGCCGCCCTTATTATGGCTACACCTTC
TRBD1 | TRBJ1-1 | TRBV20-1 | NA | CSAQQQGLGTEAFF | TGCAGTGCCCAACAACAGGGGTTAGGCACTGAAGCTTTCTTT
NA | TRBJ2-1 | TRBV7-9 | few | CASSRVGGPRTNEQFF | TGTGCCAGCAGCCGGGTGGGGGGTCCCCGGACGAATGAGCAGTTCTTC
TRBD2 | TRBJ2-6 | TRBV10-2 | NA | CASGRGPSSGANVRTF | TGCGCCAGCGGGAGGGGCCCTAGTTCTGGGGCCAACGTCCGGACTTTC
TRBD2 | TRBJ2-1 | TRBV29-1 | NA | CSVDSGGFVGNEQFF | TGCAGCGTTGATAGCGGGGGCTTCGTCGGCAATGAGCAGTTCTTC
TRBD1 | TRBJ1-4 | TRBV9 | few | CASSPHRGSDEKLFF | TGTGCCAGCAGCCCTCACAGGGGTAGTGATGAAAAACTGTTTTTT
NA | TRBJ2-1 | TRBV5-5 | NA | CASSGEVGLYNEQFF | TGTGCCAGCAGCGGTGAAGTAGGCTTGTACAATGAGCAGTTCTTC
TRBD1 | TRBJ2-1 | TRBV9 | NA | CASNDRGYNEQFF | TGTGCCAGCAACGACAGGGGCTACAATGAGCAGTTCTTC
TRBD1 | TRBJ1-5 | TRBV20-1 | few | CSARRTGAPSNQPQHF | TGCAGTGCTAGACGAACAGGGGCCCCTAGCAATCAGCCCCAGCATTTT
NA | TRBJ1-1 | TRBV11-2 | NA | CASSLVIVGQENTEAFF | TGTGCCAGCAGCTTAGTAATAGTGGGTCAAGAGAACACTGAAGCTTTCTTT
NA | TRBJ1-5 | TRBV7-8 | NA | CASSLLPRGGNNQPQHF | TGTGCCAGCAGCTTACTCCCGCGAGGGGGTAACAATCAGCCCCAGCATTTT
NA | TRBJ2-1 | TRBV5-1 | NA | CASSLHLSGVSSYNEQFF | TGCGCCAGCAGCCTACACCTCTCGGGGGTAAGCTCCTACAATGAGCAGTTCTTC
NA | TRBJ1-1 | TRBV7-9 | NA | CASGLQGSLMNTEAFF | TGTGCCAGCGGCTTACAGGGTTCCCTCATGAACACTGAAGCTTTCTTT
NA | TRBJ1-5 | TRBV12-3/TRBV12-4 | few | CASAGVGGNSNQPQHF | TGTGCCAGCGCGGGTGTTGGGGGTAATAGCAATCAGCCCCAGCATTTT
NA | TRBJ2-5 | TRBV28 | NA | CASSSSFRETQYF | TGTGCCAGCAGTTCCTCGTTCAGGGAGACCCAGTACTTC
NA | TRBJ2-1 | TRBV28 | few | CASRSPSGSSYNEQFF | TGTGCCAGCAGGTCCCCCTCTGGGAGCTCCTACAATGAGCAGTTCTTC
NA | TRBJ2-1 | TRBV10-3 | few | CAISGSRDGSSEQFF | TGTGCCATCAGTGGGTCCCGGGACGGGAGTAGTGAGCAGTTCTTC
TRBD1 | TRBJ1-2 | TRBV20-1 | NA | CSARDSAGQSGSYTF | TGCAGTGCTAGAGATTCCGCGGGACAGTCGGGGAGCTACACCTTC
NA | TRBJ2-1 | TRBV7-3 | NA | CASSPLAQETQFF | TGTGCCAGCAGCCCCCTAGCCCAAGAGACCCAGTTCTTC
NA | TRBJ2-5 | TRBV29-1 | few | CTLGGAGETQYF | TGCACCCTGGGGGGGGCCGGAGAGACCCAGTACTTC
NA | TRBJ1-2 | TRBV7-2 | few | CASSLGGSNYYGYTF | TGTGCCAGCAGCTTAGGCGGCAGTAATTACTATGGCTACACCTTC
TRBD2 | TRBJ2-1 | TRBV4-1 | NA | CASSLSGGAEQFF | TGCGCCAGCAGCCTTAGCGGGGGGGCTGAGCAGTTCTTC
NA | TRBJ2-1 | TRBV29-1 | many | CSIQTGEQFF | TGCAGCATACAGACAGGAGAGCAGTTCTTC
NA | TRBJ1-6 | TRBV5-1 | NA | CAGSSQPGRYNSPLHF | TGCGCCGGCAGCTCCCAACCGGGACGGTATAATTCACCCCTCCACTTT
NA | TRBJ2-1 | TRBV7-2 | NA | CASTLDASSYNEQFF | TGTGCCAGCACCCTAGATGCTAGCTCCTACAATGAGCAGTTCTTC
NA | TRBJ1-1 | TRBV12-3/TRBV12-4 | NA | CASRRGPANTEAFF | TGTGCCAGCAGGCGGGGACCGGCTAACACTGAAGCTTTCTTT
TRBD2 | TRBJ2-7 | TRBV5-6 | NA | CASSSTSGGVEQYF | TGTGCCAGCAGCTCCACTAGCGGGGGGGTCGAGCAGTACTTC
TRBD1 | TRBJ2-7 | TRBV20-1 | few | CSATHLRQGAAPTYEQYF | TGCAGTGCTACCCACCTCAGACAGGGGGCTGCCCCAACCTACGAGCAGTACTTC
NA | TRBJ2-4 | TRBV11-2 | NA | CASSSLEGSRAKNIQYF | TGTGCCAGCAGCTCCTTGGAAGGGAGTCGGGCCAAAAACATTCAGTACTTC
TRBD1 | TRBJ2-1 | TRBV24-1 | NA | CATSDLAQGVNEQFF | TGTGCCACCAGTGATTTGGCACAGGGGGTCAATGAGCAGTTCTTC
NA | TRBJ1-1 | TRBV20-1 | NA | CSARDVGTRPEAFF | TGCAGTGCTAGAGACGTCGGGACAAGGCCTGAAGCTTTCTTT
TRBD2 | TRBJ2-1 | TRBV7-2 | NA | CASSTLAAGEPNEQFF | TGTGCCAGCAGCACCCTGGCAGCGGGGGAACCCAATGAGCAGTTCTTC
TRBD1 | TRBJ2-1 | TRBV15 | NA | CATRGDRDNEQFF | TGTGCCACCAGGGGGGACAGGGACAATGAGCAGTTCTTC
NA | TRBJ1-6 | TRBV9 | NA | CASSILDRDLGPLHF | TGTGCCAGCAGCATACTCGACCGGGACCTCGGACCCCTCCACTTT
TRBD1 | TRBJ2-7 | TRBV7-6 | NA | CASSLEKQGAHYEQYF | TGTGCCAGCAGCTTAGAAAAGCAGGGGGCCCACTACGAGCAGTACTTC
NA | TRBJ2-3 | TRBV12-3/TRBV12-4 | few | CASTWDKDTDTQYF | TGTGCCAGCACCTGGGACAAAGACACAGATACGCAGTATTTT
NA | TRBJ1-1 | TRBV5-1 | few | CASSPGPLIGAFF | TGCGCCAGCAGCCCGGGACCCCTAATCGGAGCTTTCTTT
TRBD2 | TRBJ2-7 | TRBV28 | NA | CASSLDGGFSYEQYF | TGTGCCAGCAGTTTAGACGGGGGGTTCTCCTACGAGCAGTACTTC
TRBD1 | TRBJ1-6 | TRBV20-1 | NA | CSARPDRESSPLHF | TGCAGTGCTAGACCTGACAGGGAATCTTCACCCCTCCACTTT
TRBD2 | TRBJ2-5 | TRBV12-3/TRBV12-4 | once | CASSQRGGSRETQYF | TGTGCCAGCAGTCAACGGGGGGGAAGTCGAGAGACCCAGTACTTC
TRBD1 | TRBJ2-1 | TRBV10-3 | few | CAITQTGDNEQFF | TGTGCCATCACCCAGACAGGGGACAATGAGCAGTTCTTC
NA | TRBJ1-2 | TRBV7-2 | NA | CASSLDINGVGYTF | TGTGCCAGCAGCTTAGATATTAATGGGGTCGGCTACACCTTC